A single sample is the source of the 27 T cell receptor beta chains below, sequenced in a study of blood T cell repertoires in COVID-19. Method: immunoSEQ multiplex PCR; TCRdb's copy keeps in-frame clones and lacks some. The sample contains 210,000 or so clones, about 83% of which appear only once. The specimen was peripheral blood. These receptors were taken from a woman in her 70s with active or convalescent COVID-19.

This clone is a singleton in its sample. This rearrangement joins TRBV7-9 to TRBJ2-5, with TRBD2 matching 10 bases. The length of the CDR3 is 15 residues. CDR1 is SEHNR, CDR2 FQNEAQ, per germline (reference sequence). V dropped 5 bases and J dropped 2; count of bases not matched to a gene: 5. The CDR3 nucleotides read TGTGCCAGCAGCATCGGGACTAGCGAGCAAGAGACCCAGTACTTC. This encodes CASSIGTSEQETQYF.

J is TRBJ2-5 and V is TRBV5-1; 13 positions agree with TRBD2. The length of the CDR3 is 16 residues. J was trimmed by 2 bases and V by 1 base; bases with no gene match: 2. In germline, CDR1 is SGHRS, CDR2 YFSETQ. This chain's CDR3 is CASSLRLAGGQETQYF. As DNA, the CDR3 is TGCGCCAGCAGCTTGAGACTAGCGGGAGGACAAGAGACCCAGTACTTC.

This chain uses TRBV5-1 with TRBJ1-1; possibly TRBD1 for D (6 bases). Trimming stripped 4 bases from V and 4 bases from J, with 20 bases between. This CDR3 is built from 16 residues. The germline gives CDR1 SGHRS, CDR2 YFSETQ. The CDR3 nucleotides read TGCGCCAGCAGCCCGCGAATACAGGGTGTGATCACTGAAGCTTTCTTT. This encodes CASSPRIQGVITEAFF.

The rearrangement uses TRBV28 and TRBJ2-7, with 10 nucleotides matching TRBD1. The germline V gene encodes CDR1 MDHEN and CDR2 SYDVKM. The CDR3 has 17 amino acids. The J segment lost 3 bases and the V segment lost 3 bases, leaving 11 bases of the junction unmatched. CDR3 in DNA: TGTGCCAGCAGTTTTCGTCAAGGGGACAGGGGTTTCTACGAGCAGTACTTC. It encodes CASSFRQGDRGFYEQYF.

The V gene is TRBV7-9, the J gene TRBJ1-2; TRBD1 might be the D (6 bases). The V end was cut by 5 bases, the J end by 7 bases, with 23 bases between. Germline V gene data show CDR1 as SEHNR and CDR2 as FQNEAQ (reference sequence). The CDR3 sequence is 16 residues long. The CDR3 loop reads CASSRGGANPIGGYTF. In DNA, the CDR3 is TGTGCCAGCAGCCGCGGGGGGGCTAACCCAATAGGTGGCTACACCTTC.

In DNA form, the CDR3 reads TGCGCCAGCAGTAGCGGGAGGGCCCCAGAGACCCAGTACTTC. Its protein is CASSSGRAPETQYF. The rearrangement uses TRBV5-1 and TRBJ2-5, with 11 bases fitting TRBD2. CDR3 length: 14 residues. Germline lookup yields CDR1 SGHRS and CDR2 YFSETQ. V was pared by 5 bases and J by 4 bases, with 4 bases of the junction left unmatched.

This sequence joins TRBV7-2 and TRBJ1-1, with D maybe TRBD1 (5 bases). This CDR3 has 15 amino acids. The V and J ends lost 5 bases and 4 bases respectively, with 17 bases between them. Germline assignment: CDR1 SGHTA and CDR2 FQGNSA. CDR3 region: CASSPGGGWGTEAFF. CDR3 nucleotide sequence: TGTGCCAGCAGCCCCGGGGGGGGATGGGGCACTGAAGCTTTCTTT.

This chain uses TRBV25-1 with TRBJ1-3; D remains unclear. This CDR3 has 17 amino acids. The V end lost 1 base, the J end lost 0 bases, and 13 bases lay between the germline ends. Germline CDR1 and CDR2: MGHDK and SYGVNS. The CDR3, as DNA: TGTGCCAGCAGTGAATTCCGCGGAGGGCTCTCTGGAAACACCATATATTTT. Translating it yields CASSEFRGGLSGNTIYF.

V and J are TRBV7-9 and TRBJ2-7; 12 nucleotides match TRBD1. CDR1 and CDR2 from the germline V gene are SEHNR and FQNEAQ (reference sequence). The CDR3 loop spans 17 amino acids. Trimming took 1 base from V and 6 from J; bases not matched to a gene: 10. The CDR3 sequence is CASSLGDRGRIPAEQYF. CDR3 DNA: TGTGCCAGCAGCTTAGGGGACAGGGGGCGCATTCCCGCCGAGCAGTACTTC.

V is TRBV6-5 and J is TRBJ2-1; 11 positions agree with TRBD1. CDR3 size: 16 residues. V shed 4 bases and J 7 bases; nucleotides not matched to a gene: 9. The germline V gene has CDR1 MNHEY and CDR2 SVGAGI. CDR3 sequence: CASSFRTGGHGNEQFF. CDR3 sequence (DNA): TGTGCCAGCAGTTTCCGGACAGGGGGCCATGGGAATGAGCAGTTCTTC.

The chain joins TRBV5-1 to TRBJ2-3; perhaps TRBD1 as D (5 bases). Germline CDR1 reads SGHRS; CDR2 reads YFSETQ. The CDR3 spans 13 residues. V was clipped by 2 bases and J by 1 base, with 5 bases between them. CDR3 protein: CASSLQGTDTQYF. Here the CDR3 DNA reads TGCGCCAGCAGCTTACAGGGCACAGATACGCAGTATTTT.

The chain combines TRBV4-1 with TRBJ2-5, with 9 positions matching TRBD1. Germline CDR1 is MGHRA and CDR2 is YSYEKL. CDR3 length equals 14 residues. The ends lost 10 bases at V and 4 bases at J; junction bases unmatched: 10. In DNA, the CDR3 is TGCGCCACCCCGATACGGGGACAGGGAGAGACCCAGTACTTC. The encoded protein is CATPIRGQGETQYF.

The genes are TRBV5-1 and TRBJ2-7; tentative D call: TRBD1 (6 bases). Germline CDR1 and CDR2: SGHRS and YFSETQ. The V and J ends lost 4 bases and 3 bases respectively, with 11 bases between them. The CDR3 is 13 residues long. The CDR3 region is CASSTPQGYEQYF. The DNA of the CDR3 is TGCGCCAGCAGCACACCACAGGGCTACGAGCAGTACTTC.

This sequence joins TRBV3-1 (or the pseudogene TRBV3-2) and TRBJ1-3; no firm D call. From germline, CDR1 is LGHDT and CDR2 YNNKEL (reference sequence). The length of the CDR3 is 17 residues. With 0 bases removed from V and 3 bases from J, the gap between germline ends came to 15 bases. The CDR3 DNA follows: TGTGCCAGCAGCCAAGATCCCGGCAGGTTAAATGGAAACACCATATATTTT. Translating it yields CASSQDPGRLNGNTIYF.

The rearrangement links TRBV18 to TRBJ2-1; TRBD1 matches 7 bases. The germline CDR1 and CDR2 sequences are KGHSH and LQKENI. Trimming at V came to 0 bases and at J to 0 bases, leaving 14 bases not matched to a gene. The length of the CDR3 is 20 residues. DNA for the CDR3: TGTGCCAGCTCACCACCAGTGACCCTACAACAGGGGTTCTCCTACAATGAGCAGTTCTTC. This codes for CASSPPVTLQQGFSYNEQFF. Based on the CDR3 plus reference TRBV18 and TRBJ2-1, the full variable domain is NAGVMQNPRHLVRRRGQEARLRCSPMKGHSHVYWYRQLPEEGLKFMVYLQKENIIDESGMPKERFSAEFPKEGPSILRIQQVVRGDSAAYFCASSPPVTLQQGFSYNEQFFGPGTRLTVL.

The genes are TRBV6-5 and TRBJ1-6, with 8 bases lining up with TRBD1. This CDR3 comprises 14 residues. CDR1 and CDR2 (germline): MNHEY, SVGAGI. V dropped 6 bases and J dropped 10; count of bases not matched to a gene: 8. The CDR3 reads CASSDRTGNSPLHF. As DNA, the CDR3 is TGTGCCAGCAGCGATAGGACAGGGAACTCACCCCTCCACTTT.

The chain is built from TRBV7-9 and TRBJ2-7; tentatively, D is TRBD1 (5 bases). V was clipped by 3 bases and J by 4 bases, with 10 bases between them. This CDR3 contains 13 residues. The germline V gene encodes CDR1 SEHNR and CDR2 FQNEAQ (reference sequence). CDR3 DNA sequence: TGTGCCAGCAGCTTCAGGGATATGTACGAGCAGTACTTC. Encoded protein: CASSFRDMYEQYF.

V gene TRBV24-1 combines with J gene TRBJ2-7; possible D gene TRBD1, 6 bases. CDR1 and CDR2 from the germline V gene are KGHDR and SFDVKD. The CDR3 runs to 15 residues. V was shortened by 2 bases and J by 0 bases, with 10 bases between the two germline ends. CDR3 nucleotide sequence: TGTGCCACCAGTGATTCTAGGACAGTCTCCTACGAGCAGTACTTC. Amino acids: CATSDSRTVSYEQYF.

The chain couples TRBV5-4 to TRBJ2-5, with 8 bases identical to TRBD2. Germline trimming cut 4 bases from V and 2 bases from J; bases unmatched to any gene: 4. Germline V gene sequence: CDR1 SGHNT, CDR2 YYREEE (reference sequence). The CDR3 contains 14 residues. CDR3 region: CASSPGGGQETQYF. In nucleotides, the CDR3 is TGTGCCAGCAGCCCCGGGGGGGGTCAAGAGACCCAGTACTTC.

J is TRBJ1-6 and V is TRBV11-2, with 10 bases lining up with TRBD1. The trim removed 5 bases at V and 10 bases at J, leaving 5 bases unmatched. The CDR3 has 14 amino acids. Germline V gene data show CDR1 as SGHAT and CDR2 as FQNNGV. The CDR3 reads CASSRQGAGSPLHF. Here the CDR3 DNA reads TGTGCCAGCAGCAGACAGGGGGCTGGGTCACCCCTCCACTTT.

This chain joins TRBV4-1 and TRBJ2-5; 7 positions match TRBD2. The CDR3 is 15 residues long. Germline lookup yields CDR1 MGHRA and CDR2 YSYEKL. The V and J ends lost 2 bases and 4 bases, in that order; junction bases with no gene match: 7. CDR3 residues: CASSQSAGFRETQYF. DNA for the CDR3: TGCGCCAGCAGCCAATCAGCGGGATTTAGAGAGACCCAGTACTTC.

The V call is TRBV29-1, the J call TRBJ2-3; TRBD2 matches 9 bases. Trimming at V came to 3 bases and at J to 8 bases, leaving 12 bases not matched to a gene. Germline V CDR1 and CDR2: SQVTM, ANQGSEA. The CDR3 covers 15 residues. The CDR3: CSVDLASGTMSTQYF. CDR3 bases: TGCAGCGTTGATCTCGCTAGCGGGACCATGAGTACGCAGTATTTT.

This clone was found once. This chain links TRBV27 with TRBJ2-2; the match to TRBD2 covers 8 bases. The CDR3 has 15 residues. The germline CDR1 and CDR2 sequences are MNHEY and SMNVEV (reference sequence). With V trimmed by 6 bases and J by 5 bases, 8 bases remained unmatched. The CDR3 here is CASSLAGPGTGELFF. The CDR3 DNA follows: TGTGCCAGCAGCTTAGCGGGGCCAGGGACCGGGGAGCTGTTTTTT.

This rearrangement joins TRBV19 to TRBJ2-1, with D maybe TRBD2 (6 bases). The CDR3 spans 14 residues. V lost 1 base to trimming and J lost 5 bases, with 9 bases between them. Germline V gene data show CDR1 as LNHDA and CDR2 as SQIVND (reference sequence). CDR3 loop: CASSIVGGHNEQFF. CDR3 sequence (DNA): TGTGCCAGTAGTATAGTGGGAGGACACAATGAGCAGTTCTTC.

The gene calls are TRBV9 and TRBJ1-3, with D possibly TRBD1 on 6 matching bases. This CDR3 has 16 residues. With 3 bases removed from V and 0 bases from J, the gap between germline ends came to 13 bases. Germline assignment: CDR1 SGDLS and CDR2 YYNGEE. The CDR3 DNA reads as TGTGCCAGCAGCGCCCTATCGGACAGCTCTGGAAACACCATATATTTT. Its translation is CASSALSDSSGNTIYF.

The chain uses TRBV13 and TRBJ2-1; 11 nucleotides line up with TRBD2. In germline, CDR1 is PRHDT, CDR2 FYEKMQ (reference sequence). Losses at the gene ends were 9 bases for V and 8 bases for J; bases not matched to a gene: 12. CDR3 length equals 15 residues. CDR3 protein: CASRSTSGIGYEQFF. CDR3 coding DNA: TGTGCCAGTCGCTCGACTAGCGGGATTGGGTATGAGCAGTTCTTC.

Only one count was recorded for this clone. The chain uses TRBV19 and TRBJ1-2; TRBD1 agrees at 7 bases. CDR3 length: 14 residues. In germline, CDR1 is LNHDA, CDR2 SQIVND (reference sequence). The ends lost 5 bases at V and 5 bases at J; junction bases unmatched: 8. CDR3 DNA sequence: TGTGCCAGTAGTGAAAGACAGGGCTGGTATGGCTACACCTTC. It yields the protein CASSERQGWYGYTF.